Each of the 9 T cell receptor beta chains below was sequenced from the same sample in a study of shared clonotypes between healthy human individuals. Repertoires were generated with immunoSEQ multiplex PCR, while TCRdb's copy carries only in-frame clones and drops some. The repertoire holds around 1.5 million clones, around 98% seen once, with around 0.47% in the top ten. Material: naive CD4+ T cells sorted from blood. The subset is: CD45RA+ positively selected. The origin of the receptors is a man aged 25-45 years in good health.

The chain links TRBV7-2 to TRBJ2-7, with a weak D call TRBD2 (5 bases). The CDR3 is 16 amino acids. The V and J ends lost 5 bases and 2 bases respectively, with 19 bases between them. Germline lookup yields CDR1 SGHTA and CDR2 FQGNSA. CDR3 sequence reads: CASSPEKGSVAYEQYF. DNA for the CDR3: TGTGCCAGCAGCCCCGAGAAGGGTAGCGTGGCCTACGAGCAGTACTTC.

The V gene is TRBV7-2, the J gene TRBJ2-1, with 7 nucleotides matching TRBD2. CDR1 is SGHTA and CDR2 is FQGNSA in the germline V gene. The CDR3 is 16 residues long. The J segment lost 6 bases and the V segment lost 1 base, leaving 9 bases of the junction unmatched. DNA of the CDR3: TGTGCCAGCAGCTTAGAGGGACTACTCAAACTCAATGAGCAGTTCTTC. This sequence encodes CASSLEGLLKLNEQFF.

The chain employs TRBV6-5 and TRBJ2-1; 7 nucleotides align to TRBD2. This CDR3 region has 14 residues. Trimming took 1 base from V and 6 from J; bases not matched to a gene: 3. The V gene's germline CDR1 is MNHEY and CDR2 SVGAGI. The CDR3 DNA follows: TGTGCCAGCAGTTACTGGCTAGCGGCCAATGAGCAGTTCTTC. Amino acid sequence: CASSYWLAANEQFF.

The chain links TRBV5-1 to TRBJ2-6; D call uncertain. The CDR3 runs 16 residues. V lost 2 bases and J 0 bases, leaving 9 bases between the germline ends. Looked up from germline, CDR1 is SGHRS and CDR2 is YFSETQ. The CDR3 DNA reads TGCGCCAGCAGCTTAAACGTCCGCTCTGGGGCCAACGTCCTGACTTTC. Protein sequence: CASSLNVRSGANVLTF.

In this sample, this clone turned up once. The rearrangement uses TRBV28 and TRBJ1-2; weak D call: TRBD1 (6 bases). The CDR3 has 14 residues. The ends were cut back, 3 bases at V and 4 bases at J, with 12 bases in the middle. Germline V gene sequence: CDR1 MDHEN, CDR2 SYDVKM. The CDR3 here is CASSLIDRLYGYTF. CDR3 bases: TGTGCCAGCAGTTTGATCGACAGGCTCTATGGCTACACCTTC.

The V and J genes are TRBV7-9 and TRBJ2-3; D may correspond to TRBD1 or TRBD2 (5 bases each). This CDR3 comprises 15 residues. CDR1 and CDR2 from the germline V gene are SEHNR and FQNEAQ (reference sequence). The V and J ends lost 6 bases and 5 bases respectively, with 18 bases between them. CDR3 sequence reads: CASSLTGALGDTQYF. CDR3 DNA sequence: TGTGCCAGCAGTCTTACCGGGGCCTTGGGAGATACGCAGTATTTT.

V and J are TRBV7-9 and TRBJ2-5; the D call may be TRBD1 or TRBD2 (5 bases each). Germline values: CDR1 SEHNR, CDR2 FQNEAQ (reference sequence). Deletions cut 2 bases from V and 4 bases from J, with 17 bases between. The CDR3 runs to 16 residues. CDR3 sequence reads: CASSLRIRDEGETQYF. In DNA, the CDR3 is TGTGCCAGCAGCTTAAGGATTAGGGACGAAGGAGAGACCCAGTACTTC.

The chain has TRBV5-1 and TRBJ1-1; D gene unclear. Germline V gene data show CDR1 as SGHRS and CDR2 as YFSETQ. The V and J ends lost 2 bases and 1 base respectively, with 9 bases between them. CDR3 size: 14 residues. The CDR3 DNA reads TGCGCCAGCAGCTTTACATCAGGGAACACTGAAGCTTTCTTT. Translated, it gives CASSFTSGNTEAFF.

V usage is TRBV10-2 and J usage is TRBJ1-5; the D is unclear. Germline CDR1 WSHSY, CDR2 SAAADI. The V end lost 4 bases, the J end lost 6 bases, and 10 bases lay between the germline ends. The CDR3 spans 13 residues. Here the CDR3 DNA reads TGCGCCAGCAGTGTTTTCCTCAGTCAGCCCCAGCATTTT. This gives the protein CASSVFLSQPQHF.